Below, 24 T cell receptor beta chains from the same sample are listed, as sequenced in a study of shared clonotypes between healthy human individuals. The assay was immunoSEQ multiplex PCR, and TCRdb's table has in-frame clones only and misses some. The profile covers about 500,000 clones, with 77% appearing a single time and 9.5% to 15% taken by the ten largest. Sequencing was performed on PBMCs. Every receptor here comes from a woman between 35 and 50 years old in good health. Some clones in this sample may be carry-over from other donors' samples.

This clone was seen a single time. The chain couples TRBV19 to TRBJ1-5, with 8 positions matching TRBD1. V lost 6 bases, J lost 7 bases, and 2 bases stayed unmatched. Germline-derived CDR1 and CDR2 are LNHDA and SQIVND (reference sequence). This CDR3 comprises 12 residues. The CDR3 reads CASRTGVQPQHF. The CDR3 DNA reads as TGTGCCAGTAGGACAGGGGTGCAGCCCCAGCATTTT.

J is TRBJ2-7 and V is TRBV4-1; TRBD2 matches 14 bases. Germline CDR1 is MGHRA and CDR2 is YSYEKL. V was clipped by 1 base and J by 4 bases; unmatched bases: 9. The CDR3 totals 18 residues. CDR3 bases: TGCGCCAGCAGCCAAGCCCAGGGACTAGCGGGAGTTGAGTACGAGCAGTACTTC. It codes for CASSQAQGLAGVEYEQYF.

The chain is built from TRBV28 and TRBJ2-3, with 12 bases that match TRBD2. This CDR3 spans 15 amino acids. From germline, CDR1 is MDHEN and CDR2 SYDVKM. J lost 1 base, V lost 6 bases, and 2 bases had no gene match. The CDR3 DNA is TGTGCCAGCAGAGGACTAGCGGGACGCACAGATACGCAGTATTTT. Its translation: CASRGLAGRTDTQYF.

This chain connects TRBV10-3 to TRBJ2-7; possible D gene TRBD2, 6 bases. Trimming removed 0 bases from V and 6 bases from J, with 15 bases in between. The CDR3 covers 15 residues. CDR1 is ENHRY and CDR2 is SYGVKD in the germline V gene. Here the CDR3 reads CAISESPGVRPEQYF. The CDR3 DNA is TGTGCCATCAGTGAGTCTCCGGGAGTTCGGCCCGAGCAGTACTTC.

The chain links TRBV6-6 to TRBJ1-2, with D possibly matching TRBD1 (5 bases). Deletions cut 0 bases from V and 7 bases from J, with 12 bases between. Germline CDR1 MNHNY, CDR2 SVGAGI (reference sequence). The CDR3 has 14 amino acids. CDR3 protein: CASSYSARGGGYTF. The CDR3 bases are TGTGCCAGCAGTTACTCGGCTAGGGGAGGTGGCTACACCTTC.

The rearrangement uses TRBV6-4 and TRBJ2-1, with 7 bases matching TRBD1. Per the germline V gene, CDR1 is MRHNA and CDR2 is SNTAGT. V lost 5 bases to trimming and J lost 2 bases; unmatched junction nucleotides: 9. There are 16 residues in the CDR3. CDR3 protein: CASSLAGTATYNEQFF. The CDR3 region has the DNA TGTGCCAGCAGTCTGGCCGGGACAGCTACCTACAATGAGCAGTTCTTC.

The chain carries TRBV28 and TRBJ1-1, with D perhaps TRBD1 (6 bases). CDR3 length: 14 amino acids. V lost 2 bases and J lost 1, with 8 bases in between. Germline V gene sequence: CDR1 MDHEN, CDR2 SYDVKM. This chain's CDR3 is CASSLRQANTEAFF. The CDR3 DNA sequence: TGTGCCAGCAGTTTAAGACAGGCGAACACTGAAGCTTTCTTT.

The genes are TRBV27 and TRBJ2-7, with 9 bases fitting TRBD1. The V segment lost 6 bases and the J segment 2 bases; nucleotides outside the gene matches: 11. The germline V gene has CDR1 MNHEY and CDR2 SMNVEV (reference sequence). The CDR3 spans 16 residues. CDR3 region: CASSDLPGQGPYEQYF. CDR3 DNA: TGTGCCAGCAGCGACCTACCGGGACAGGGTCCCTACGAGCAGTACTTC.

This clone has a single count. The chain uses TRBV10-1 and TRBJ2-5; TRBD2 matches at 8 bases. Germline CDR1 and CDR2: WNHNN and SYGVQD (reference sequence). With 6 bases clipped from V and 3 bases from J, the junction kept 3 bases outside the gene matches. The length of the CDR3 is 13 residues. The CDR3 spells CASSPGLEETQYF. CDR3 in DNA: TGCGCCAGCAGCCCGGGACTAGAAGAGACCCAGTACTTC.

Details on this clone: Other DNA sequences in this specimen translate into the identical CDR3. The chain carries TRBV5-1 and TRBJ2-7, with 7 bases that match TRBD1. In germline, CDR1 is SGHRS, CDR2 YFSETQ. J was trimmed by 4 bases and V by 4 bases; bases with no gene match: 2. The CDR3 has 12 amino acids. CDR3 coding DNA: TGCGCCAGCAGCGTGGACAGGTACGAGCAGTACTTC. It yields the protein CASSVDRYEQYF. Full variable domain (remainder filled in from reference TRBV5-1 and TRBJ2-7): KAGVTQTPRYLIKTRGQQVTLSCSPISGHRSVSWYQQTPGQGLQFLFEYFSETQRNKGNFPGRFSGRQFSNSRSEMNVSTLELGDSALYLCASSVDRYEQYFGPGTRLTVT.

The rearrangement links TRBV29-1 to TRBJ2-3; a possible D gene is TRBD1 (6 bases). The CDR3 has 12 amino acids. Between the trimmed V and J ends, which lost 4 bases and 2 bases, there was a span of 7 bases. The germline V gene encodes CDR1 SQVTM and CDR2 ANQGSEA. CDR3 DNA: TGCAGCGTTGGGGACAACACAGATACGCAGTATTTT. This gives the protein CSVGDNTDTQYF.

This clone occurred once. The rearrangement links TRBV29-1 to TRBJ2-1, with 15 bases fitting TRBD2. Trimming cost V 5 bases and J 2 bases; bases outside gene matches: 10. The length of the CDR3 is 18 residues. CDR1 is SQVTM and CDR2 is ANQGSEA in the germline V gene. The CDR3 region is CSVIDGTSGRRTYNEQFF. The CDR3 nucleotides read TGCAGCGTTATCGACGGGACTAGCGGGAGGAGGACCTACAATGAGCAGTTCTTC.

Here the CDR3 reads CSAFDATEAFF. CDR3 sequence (DNA): TGCAGTGCTTTCGACGCCACTGAAGCTTTCTTT. The chain employs TRBV20-1 and TRBJ1-1; D ambiguous. Trimming took 5 bases from V and 4 from J, leaving 8 bases between them. Per the germline V gene, CDR1 is DFQATT and CDR2 is SNEGSKA (reference sequence). The CDR3 consists of 11 residues.

The chain uses TRBV7-2 and TRBJ2-6; D gene ambiguous. The CDR3 extends over 15 amino acids. Per the germline V gene, CDR1 is SGHTA and CDR2 is FQGNSA. V lost 5 bases and J 0 bases, leaving 8 bases between the germline ends. The CDR3 DNA reads as TGTGCCAGCAGCCCGTCCCCCTCTGGGGCCAACGTCCTGACTTTC. Amino acid sequence: CASSPSPSGANVLTF.

This rearrangement joins TRBV5-1 to TRBJ2-1; D gene ambiguous. CDR1 and CDR2 (germline): SGHRS, YFSETQ. V was pared by 0 bases and J by 5 bases, with 9 bases between. The CDR3 contains 14 residues. CDR3 sequence: CASSLGPANNEQFF. In nucleotides, the CDR3 is TGCGCCAGCAGCTTGGGGCCAGCGAACAATGAGCAGTTCTTC.

The chain has TRBV6-5 and TRBJ1-1; maybe TRBD1 (6 bases). V lost 6 bases and J lost 4, with 12 bases in between. Germline CDR1 reads MNHEY; CDR2 reads SVGAGI. The CDR3 is 13 amino acids. Written as DNA, the CDR3 is TGTGCCAGCAGCCCGGACAGAGGCACTGAAGCTTTCTTT. Encoded protein: CASSPDRGTEAFF.

The rearrangement links TRBV28 to TRBJ2-5; 7 nucleotides align to TRBD1. Germline V gene sequence: CDR1 MDHEN, CDR2 SYDVKM. The CDR3 has 13 residues. V lost 5 bases and J lost 2; bases outside the gene matches: 2. The CDR3 nucleotides are TGTGCCAGCAGTCCACAGGGGCAAGAGACCCAGTACTTC. As protein: CASSPQGQETQYF.

The chain is built from TRBV5-4 and TRBJ2-5; D uncertain. Germline assignment: CDR1 SGHNT and CDR2 YYREEE (reference sequence). The V end lost 0 bases, the J end lost 1 base, and 7 bases lay between the germline ends. There are 14 residues in the CDR3. CDR3 nucleotide sequence: TGTGCCAGCAGCTTGGCCAAGGGCCAAGAGACCCAGTACTTC. Translating it yields CASSLAKGQETQYF.

The table lists this clone with a count of one. V is TRBV19 and J is TRBJ1-5, with 7 bases that match TRBD1. The CDR3 totals 14 residues. Germline V gene data show CDR1 as LNHDA and CDR2 as SQIVND (reference sequence). Trimming at V came to 10 bases and at J to 3 bases, leaving 9 bases not matched to a gene. The CDR3 protein is CATSRDRVNQPQHF. The CDR3 DNA sequence: TGTGCCACCTCCCGAGACAGGGTCAATCAGCCCCAGCATTTT.

Worth noting for this clone: This sample includes further DNA sequences coding for the same CDR3. This chain links TRBV30 with TRBJ1-2, with D uncertain. The germline V gene encodes CDR1 GTSNPN and CDR2 SVGIG (reference sequence). The CDR3 is 14 residues long. Deletions cut 0 bases from V and 8 bases from J, with 16 bases between. The CDR3 reads CAWSVGPSFYGYTF. The CDR3 DNA follows: TGTGCCTGGAGTGTCGGGCCTTCCTTTTACGGCTACACCTTC.

As concerns this clone: A read error is the likely source, as a far larger clone sits one nucleotide away. The V call is TRBV4-1, the J call TRBJ2-5; D possibly matches TRBD1 or TRBD2 (5 bases each). V dropped 5 bases and J dropped 9 bases, with 25 bases sitting between them. This CDR3 has 16 amino acids. Germline values: CDR1 MGHRA, CDR2 YSYEKL. The CDR3 loop is CASSSSPLAGSGAQYF. CDR3 in DNA: TGCGCCAGCAGCTCAAGCCCCTTGGCAGGGAGTGGGGCCCAGTACTTC.

The chain uses TRBV14 and TRBJ2-1; D gene unclear. This CDR3 spans 16 amino acids. V lost 2 bases, J lost 5 bases, and 16 bases lay in between. Per the germline V gene, CDR1 is SGHDN and CDR2 is FVKESK. The CDR3 loop reads CASSQLLEASNNEQFF. In DNA, the CDR3 is TGTGCCAGCAGCCAACTTCTAGAAGCGTCGAACAATGAGCAGTTCTTC. Supplemented by reference TRBV14 and TRBJ2-1, the full variable domain reads EAGVTQFPSHSVIEKGQTVTLRCDPISGHDNLYWYRRVMGKEIKFLLHFVKESKQDESGMPNNRFLAERTGGTYSTLKVQPAELEDSGVYFCASSQLLEASNNEQFFGPGTRLTVL.

The chain carries TRBV6-5 and TRBJ2-1, with D tentatively TRBD1 (6 bases). Trimming took off 5 bases at V and 9 bases at J, with 8 bases between the two ends. This CDR3 has 11 amino acids. CDR1 and CDR2 from the germline V gene are MNHEY and SVGAGI. The CDR3 loop reads CASSQGIEQFF. The CDR3 nucleotides read TGTGCCAGCAGTCAGGGGATTGAGCAGTTCTTC.

Details on this clone: A far larger clone is off by one base, so a read error is likely. This chain links TRBV29-1 with TRBJ1-1; D may be TRBD1 (5 bases). With 7 bases removed from V and 6 bases from J, the gap between germline ends came to 15 bases. Per the germline V gene, CDR1 is SQVTM and CDR2 is ANQGSEA. This CDR3 contains 12 residues. The CDR3 nucleotides are TGCAGCGCTGCCGGGGGAATCGCTGAAGCTTTCTTT. As protein: CSAAGGIAEAFF.